This T cell receptor beta chain comes out of a study of blood T cells in healthy people across ages. This clonotype occurred a few times. The donors, all healthy, were Caucasians living in Russia, aged about 6 to 90. Drawing of peripheral blood yielded about 9.7 milliliters from each donor. The study isolated at least 7 million PBMCs from each sample. This CDR3 has 17 amino acids. Looked up from germline, CDR1 is MNHNY and CDR2 is SVGAGI (reference sequence). The V gene lost 5 bases and the J gene lost 0 bases, with 16 bases spanning the gap. The use of a sample-barcoded 5' primer and a J-beta primer mix characterized a second PCR of roughly 7 to 12 cycles. TCRdb ran MiXCR on the 5' RACE reads and lists one entry per CDR3 protein. The data hold more than 1.4 million distinct CDR3 sequences, with 40% to 50% observed a single time.

Source material: blood. The source of this sequence is a woman younger than 35 in good health. The V call is TRBV6-6, the J call TRBJ2-2; no definite D call. The chain's CDR3 is CASSPTAGLANTGELFF. As DNA, the CDR3 is TGTGCCAGCAGTCCCACGGCTGGGCTAGCGAACACCGGGGAGCTGTTTTTT.